The source of this T cell receptor beta chain is a study of blood T cells in healthy people across ages. Each of the donors had roughly 9.4 milliliters of peripheral blood drawn into EDTA-treated Vacutainer tubes. The V gene lost 3 bases and the J gene lost 3 bases, with 12 bases spanning the gap. Germline assignment: CDR1 SGHVS and CDR2 FQNEAQ. The CDR3 loop spans 15 amino acids. For the second PCR, which ran for about 6 to 11 cycles, a sample-barcoded 5' primer and a J-beta primer mix were used. TCRdb re-called the 5' RACE reads with MiXCR, one entry per CDR3 protein. The sample shows more than 1 million distinct CDR3 sequences, around 43% of them seen only once.

The genes are TRBV7-8 and TRBJ2-4; tentative D call: TRBD2 (5 bases). The TCR sequence derives from a woman aged 55 to 70 in good health. The sample consisted of blood. CDR3 amino acids: CASSLERLSKNIQYF. The CDR3 DNA is TGTGCCAGCAGCTTGGAGCGGCTAAGCAAAAACATTCAGTACTTC. The full variable domain, rest sourced from reference TRBV7-8 and TRBJ2-4, is GAGVSQSPRYKVAKRGQDVALRCDPISGHVSLFWYQQALGQGPEFLTYFQNEAQLDKSGLPSDRFFAERPEGSVSTLKIQRTQQEDSAVYLCASSLERLSKNIQYFGAGTRLSVL.